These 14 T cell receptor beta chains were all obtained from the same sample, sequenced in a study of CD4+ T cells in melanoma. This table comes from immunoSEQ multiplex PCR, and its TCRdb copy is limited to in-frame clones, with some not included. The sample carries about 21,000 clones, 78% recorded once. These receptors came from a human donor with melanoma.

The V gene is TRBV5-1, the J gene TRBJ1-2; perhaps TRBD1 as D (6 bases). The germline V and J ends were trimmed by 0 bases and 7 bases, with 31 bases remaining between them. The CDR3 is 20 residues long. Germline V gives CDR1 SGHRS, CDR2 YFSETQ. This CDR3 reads CASSLGVDPRDTPAYGGYTF. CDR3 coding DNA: TGCGCCAGCAGCTTGGGCGTCGACCCTCGGGACACCCCAGCATATGGTGGCTACACCTTC.

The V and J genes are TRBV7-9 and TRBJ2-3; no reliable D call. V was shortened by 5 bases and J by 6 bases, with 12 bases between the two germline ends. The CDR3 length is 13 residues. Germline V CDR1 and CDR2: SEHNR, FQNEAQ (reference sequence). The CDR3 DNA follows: TGTGCCAGCAGCCCATTAAATGCCGATACGCAGTATTTT. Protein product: CASSPLNADTQYF.

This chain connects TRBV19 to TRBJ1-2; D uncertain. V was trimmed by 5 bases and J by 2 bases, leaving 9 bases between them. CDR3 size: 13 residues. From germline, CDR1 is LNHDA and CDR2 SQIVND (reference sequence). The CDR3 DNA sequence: TGTGCCAGTAGTGAGACCGCAAACTATGGCTACACCTTC. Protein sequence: CASSETANYGYTF.

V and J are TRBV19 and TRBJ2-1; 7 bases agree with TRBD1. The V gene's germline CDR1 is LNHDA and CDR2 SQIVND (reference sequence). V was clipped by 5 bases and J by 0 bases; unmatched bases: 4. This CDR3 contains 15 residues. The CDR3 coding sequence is TGTGCCAGTAGTGCAACAGGGGTCTCCTACAATGAGCAGTTCTTC. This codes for CASSATGVSYNEQFF.

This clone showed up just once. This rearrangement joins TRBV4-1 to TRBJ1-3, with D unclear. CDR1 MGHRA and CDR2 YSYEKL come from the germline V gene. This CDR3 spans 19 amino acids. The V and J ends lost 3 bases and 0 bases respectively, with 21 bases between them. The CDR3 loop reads CASSQRPGSKIYSGNTIYF. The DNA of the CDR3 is TGCGCCAGCAGCCAGAGACCGGGATCTAAAATCTACTCTGGAAACACCATATATTTT.

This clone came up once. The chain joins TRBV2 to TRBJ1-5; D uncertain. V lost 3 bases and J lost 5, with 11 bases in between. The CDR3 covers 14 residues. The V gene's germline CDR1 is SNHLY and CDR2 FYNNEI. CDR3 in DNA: TGTGCCAGCAGTGATCTTTCAGTAGATCAGCCCCAGCATTTT. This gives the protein CASSDLSVDQPQHF.

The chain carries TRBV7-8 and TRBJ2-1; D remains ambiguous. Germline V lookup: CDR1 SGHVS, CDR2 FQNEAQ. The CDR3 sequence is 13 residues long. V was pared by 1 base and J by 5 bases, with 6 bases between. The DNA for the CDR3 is TGTGCCAGCAGCTTAGGTCGCAACAATGAGCAGTTCTTC. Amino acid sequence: CASSLGRNNEQFF.

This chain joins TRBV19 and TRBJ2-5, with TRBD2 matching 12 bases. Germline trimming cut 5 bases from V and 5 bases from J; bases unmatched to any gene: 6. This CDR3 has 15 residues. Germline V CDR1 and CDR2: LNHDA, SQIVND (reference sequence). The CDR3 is CASSRLTSGGETQYF. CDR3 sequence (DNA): TGTGCCAGTAGTCGTCTGACTAGCGGGGGTGAGACCCAGTACTTC.

The CDR3 DNA reads as TGCGCAGCCGGGGGGAACACTGAAGCTTTCTTT. Translated, it gives CAAGGNTEAFF. The V gene is TRBV29-1, the J gene TRBJ1-1; D might be TRBD1 (5 bases). Per germline, CDR1 SQVTM and CDR2 ANQGSEA. The CDR3 runs 11 residues. Variable domain in full (rest from reference TRBV29-1 and TRBJ1-1): SAVISQKPSRDICQRGTSLTIQCQVDSQVTMMFWYRQQPGQSLTLIATANQGSEATYESGFVIDKFPISRPNLTFSTLTVSNMSPEDSSIYLCAAGGNTEAFFGQGTRLTVV.

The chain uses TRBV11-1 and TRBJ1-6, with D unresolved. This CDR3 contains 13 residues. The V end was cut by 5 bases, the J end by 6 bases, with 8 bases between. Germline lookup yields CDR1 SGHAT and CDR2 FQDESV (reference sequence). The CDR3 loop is CASSPFPNSPLHF. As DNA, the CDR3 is TGTGCCAGCAGCCCATTTCCTAATTCACCCCTCCACTTT.

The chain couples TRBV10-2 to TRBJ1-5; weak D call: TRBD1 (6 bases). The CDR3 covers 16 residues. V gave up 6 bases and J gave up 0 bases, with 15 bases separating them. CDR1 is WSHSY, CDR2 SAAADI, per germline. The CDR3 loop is CASRLGGTDSNQPQHF. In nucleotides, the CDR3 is TGCGCCAGCAGACTGGGGGGCACGGATAGCAATCAGCCCCAGCATTTT.

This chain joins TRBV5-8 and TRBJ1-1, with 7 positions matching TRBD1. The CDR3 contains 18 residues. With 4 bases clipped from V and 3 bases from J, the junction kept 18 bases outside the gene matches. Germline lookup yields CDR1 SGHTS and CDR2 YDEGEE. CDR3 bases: TGTGCCAGCAGCGGAAGGGACAGCTACTTTCGGGTGGACACTGAAGCTTTCTTT. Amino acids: CASSGRDSYFRVDTEAFF.

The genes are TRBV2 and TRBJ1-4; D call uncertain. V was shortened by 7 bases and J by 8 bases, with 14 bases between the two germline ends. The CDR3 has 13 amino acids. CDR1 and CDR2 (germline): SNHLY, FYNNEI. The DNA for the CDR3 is TGTGCCAGCAAGACGGGTGAAGGGGAAAAACTGTTTTTT. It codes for CASKTGEGEKLFF.

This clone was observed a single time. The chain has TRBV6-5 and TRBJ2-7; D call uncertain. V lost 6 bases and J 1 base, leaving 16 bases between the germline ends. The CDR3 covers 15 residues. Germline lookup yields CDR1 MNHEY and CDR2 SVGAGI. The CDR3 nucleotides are TGTGCCAGCAGCTCCGAAGGACCCGGATCCTACGAGCAGTACTTC. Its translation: CASSSEGPGSYEQYF.